These 8 T cell receptor beta chains were all obtained from the same sample, sequenced in a study of T cell changes during pregnancy in multiple sclerosis. Libraries were prepared by immunoSEQ multiplex PCR; TCRdb keeps only in-frame clonotypes and omits some of them. Of 38,000 or so clones listed, approximately 90% were seen once; the top ten hold 0.35% to 0.45%. Material: CD4+ T cells from peripheral blood mononuclear cells, obtained in the third trimester of pregnancy. The receptors come from a female donor with multiple sclerosis, enrolled in a pregnancy study.

The chain links TRBV4-1 to TRBJ2-5; tentatively, D is TRBD2 (6 bases). V lost 2 bases to trimming and J lost 10 bases, with 23 bases between them. CDR1 and CDR2 from the germline V gene are MGHRA and YSYEKL. The CDR3 is made up of 16 amino acids. The CDR3 nucleotides are TGCGCCAGCAGCCAAACCGGGACTCTAGGCGGAGGGGACCAGTACTTC. Translating it yields CASSQTGTLGGGDQYF.

The V call is TRBV29-1, the J call TRBJ2-3; TRBD2 matches 10 bases. The germline CDR1 and CDR2 sequences are SQVTM and ANQGSEA. The CDR3 spans 16 residues. J gave up 2 bases and V 5 bases, and 10 bases lay outside the gene matches. The CDR3 DNA reads as TGCAGCGTTAGGGCCGGGACTAGCGTTATCACAGATACGCAGTATTTT. This codes for CSVRAGTSVITDTQYF.

The rearrangement links TRBV28 to TRBJ2-1; TRBD2 agrees at 16 bases. The CDR3 extends over 23 amino acids. Germline trimming cut 4 bases from V and 4 bases from J; bases unmatched to any gene: 22. Looked up from germline, CDR1 is MDHEN and CDR2 is SYDVKM. CDR3 sequence: CASSSSLFPAGTSGRASYNEQFF. The CDR3 DNA reads as TGTGCCAGCAGTTCCTCGCTCTTCCCGGCCGGGACTAGCGGGAGGGCCTCATACAATGAGCAGTTCTTC.

The CDR3 DNA reads TGCGCCAGCAGCCTCTCGGGGGGCGGTGGGGCCAACGTCCTGACTTTC. Its translation is CASSLSGGGGANVLTF. This rearrangement joins TRBV5-1 to TRBJ2-6; D possibly corresponds to TRBD2 (7 bases). The germline gives CDR1 SGHRS, CDR2 YFSETQ. V was cut by 4 bases and J by 3 bases, with 14 bases left in between. This CDR3 comprises 16 residues. Full variable domain (missing parts from reference TRBV5-1 and TRBJ2-6): KAGVTQTPRYLIKTRGQQVTLSCSPISGHRSVSWYQQTPGQGLQFLFEYFSETQRNKGNFPGRFSGRQFSNSRSEMNVSTLELGDSALYLCASSLSGGGGANVLTFGAGSRLTVL.

A few counts support this clone. The V gene is TRBV28, the J gene TRBJ1-2; possibly TRBD1 for D (6 bases). Trimming removed 6 bases at V and 5 bases at J, with 16 bases between. The CDR3 runs 14 residues. Germline CDR1 is MDHEN and CDR2 is SYDVKM. This chain's CDR3 is CASSLPGVWYGYTF. The CDR3 coding sequence is TGTGCCAGCAGCCTCCCAGGGGTTTGGTATGGCTACACCTTC.

The V and J genes are TRBV4-3 and TRBJ2-1; TRBD2 matches 13 bases. This CDR3 spans 18 amino acids. V trimming: 4 bases; J trimming: 7 bases; junction bases outside the gene matches: 13. The germline CDR1 and CDR2 sequences are LGHNA and YSLEER. CDR3 amino acids: CASSPWTSGSSTHNEQFF. In DNA form, the CDR3 reads TGCGCCAGCAGCCCTTGGACTAGCGGGAGTTCTACGCATAATGAGCAGTTCTTC.

DNA for the CDR3: TGCGCCAGCAGCCCCCTTTCGTTCACAGATACGCAGTATTTT. This gives the protein CASSPLSFTDTQYF. The rearrangement joins TRBV5-1 to TRBJ2-3; unclear D gene. Trimming shortened V by 4 bases and J by 2 bases, and 11 bases separated the two germline ends. The CDR3 loop spans 14 amino acids. Germline-derived CDR1 and CDR2 are SGHRS and YFSETQ.

The gene calls are TRBV11-3 and TRBJ2-3; a possible D gene is TRBD1 (7 bases). CDR3 length equals 14 residues. Trimming removed 5 bases from V and 5 bases from J, with 14 bases in between. Per germline, CDR1 SGHNT and CDR2 YENEEA. As DNA, the CDR3 is TGTGCCAGCAGCCAGGGGGGAATTTTAGATACGCAGTATTTT. Translation gives CASSQGGILDTQYF.